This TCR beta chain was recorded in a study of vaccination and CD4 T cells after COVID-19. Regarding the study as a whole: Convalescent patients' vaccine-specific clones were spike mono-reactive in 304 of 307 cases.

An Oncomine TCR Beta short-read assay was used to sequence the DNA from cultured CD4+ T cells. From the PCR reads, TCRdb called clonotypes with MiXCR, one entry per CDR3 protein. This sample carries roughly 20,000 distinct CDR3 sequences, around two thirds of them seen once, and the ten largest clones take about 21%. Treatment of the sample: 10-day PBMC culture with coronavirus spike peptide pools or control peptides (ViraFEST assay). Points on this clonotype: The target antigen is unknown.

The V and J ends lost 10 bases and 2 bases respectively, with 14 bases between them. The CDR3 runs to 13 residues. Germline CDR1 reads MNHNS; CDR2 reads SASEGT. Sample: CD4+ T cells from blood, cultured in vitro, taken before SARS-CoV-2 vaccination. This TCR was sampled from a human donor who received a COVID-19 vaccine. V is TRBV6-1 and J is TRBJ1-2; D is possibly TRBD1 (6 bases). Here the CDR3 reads CATLRDRNYGYTF. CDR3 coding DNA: TGTGCCACCCTTCGCGACAGGAACTATGGCTACACCTTC.